Listed below are T cell receptor beta chains from one sample, sequenced in a study of blood T cell repertoires in COVID-19. TCRdb's copy holds only in-frame clones and misses some; the assay was immunoSEQ multiplex PCR. The sample has around 150,000 clones; 77% are singletons. Sequencing was done on a sample of peripheral blood. The receptor source for this set is a man in his sixties or seventies with acute or convalescent COVID-19. Both conserved end residues are part of each CDR3. The D gene is left open where the match is weak. Rows may omit the clone size; those that give it use once, few, many or a size class.

v_gene,j_gene,d_gene,abundance,CDR3nt,CDR3aa
TRBV6-1,TRBJ2-3,TRBD2,-,TGTGCCAGCAGTGAAGGACTAGCGGGGGGTTTTTATACGCAGTATTTT,CASSEGLAGGFYTQYF
TRBV5-1,TRBJ2-3,-,-,TGCGCCAGCAGCTTAAGAGGACTCCCCACAGATACGCAGTATTTT,CASSLRGLPTDTQYF
TRBV9,TRBJ2-7,-,once,TGTGCCAGTAGCGCGAGACCCCAGGGCTACGAGCAGTACTTC,CASSARPQGYEQYF
TRBV27,TRBJ2-6,-,-,TGTGCCAGCAGACCCGACAGAGACTCTGGGGCCAACGTCCTGACTTTC,CASRPDRDSGANVLTF
TRBV7-6,TRBJ2-7,TRBD1,-,TGTGCCAGCAGTCGTGAAGGGGGCGACCGCTCCTACGAGCAGTACTTC,CASSREGGDRSYEQYF
TRBV5-6,TRBJ1-2,-,-,TGTGCCAGCAGCTTGGATTCCGCCCCAATAGTCGGCTACACCTTC,CASSLDSAPIVGYTF
TRBV27,TRBJ1-4,-,-,TGTGCCAGCAGTCCCCTCAGTGAAAAACTGTTTTTT,CASSPLSEKLFF
TRBV21-1,TRBJ2-1,-,few,TGTGCCAGCAGCAAAGTTACGTCCGGACAGACTCGCTCCTACAATGAGCAGTTCTTC,CASSKVTSGQTRSYNEQFF
TRBV7-2,TRBJ1-5,-,-,TGTGCCAGCAGCTTAGCTGGGGGGGGGCGCTGGGGTCAGCCCCAGCATTTT,CASSLAGGGRWGQPQHF
TRBV6-5,TRBJ2-3,TRBD1,-,TGTGCCAGCAGTTACTCAATCGGGACAGGAGATACGCAGTATTTT,CASSYSIGTGDTQYF
TRBV7-9,TRBJ2-1,TRBD2,-,TGTGCCAGCAGACCCTCCGGGACTAGCGGGAGCTATGAGCAGTTCTTC,CASRPSGTSGSYEQFF
TRBV25-1,TRBJ2-4,-,-,TGTGCCAGCAGTGACAGTGGTTCCAAAAACATTCAGTACTTC,CASSDSGSKNIQYF
TRBV6-5,TRBJ1-5,-,-,TGTGCCAGCAGTCCCCAGGGGAGCAATCAGCCCCAGCATTTT,CASSPQGSNQPQHF
TRBV5-1,TRBJ2-5,-,-,TGCGCCAGCAGTAGTGGGGGGTACCAAGAGACCCAGTACTTC,CASSSGGYQETQYF
TRBV6-1,TRBJ1-2,TRBD1,-,TGTGCCAGCAGTGATTTAGGGACAGGGCGCCCTAACTATGGCTACACCTTC,CASSDLGTGRPNYGYTF
TRBV27,TRBJ2-7,TRBD2,once,TGTGCCAGCAGTTACCTTAGCGGGATCTCCTACGAGCAGTACTTC,CASSYLSGISYEQYF
TRBV5-4,TRBJ2-4,-,-,TGTGCCAGCAGCTTGGACAGGAGAAACATTCAGTACTTC,CASSLDRRNIQYF
TRBV5-1,TRBJ2-7,-,-,TGCGCCAGCAGCCACGGGGTGGGGGGTACAGAGCAGTACTTC,CASSHGVGGTEQYF
TRBV2,TRBJ2-2,TRBD2,-,TGTGCCAGGGGGACTAGCGGCACCGGGGAGCTGTTTTTT,CARGTSGTGELFF
TRBV21-1,TRBJ2-5,-,-,TGTGCCAGCAGCAAAGCTAGGGCTGCACGGGAGGGCCAAGAGACCCAGTACTTC,CASSKARAAREGQETQYF
TRBV12-5,TRBJ1-2,-,-,TGTGCTAGTGGTTTGATGGGGGGACTCTATGGCTACACCTTC,CASGLMGGLYGYTF
TRBV7-8,TRBJ2-7,TRBD1,few,TGTGCCAGCAGCTTAGGGTCCACAGGGGGGAGCTACGAGCAGTACTTC,CASSLGSTGGSYEQYF
TRBV14,TRBJ1-5,-,-,TGTGCCAGCAGCCAAGACCATAATCAGCCCCAGCATTTT,CASSQDHNQPQHF
TRBV11-2,TRBJ2-3,TRBD2,-,TGTGCCAGCAGCTTAGGCGGGGGGGCTATAGATACGCAGTATTTT,CASSLGGGAIDTQYF
TRBV27,TRBJ2-1,-,-,TGTGCCAGCAGTAACCAGCGGAGGAGCTCCTACAATGAGCAGTTCTTC,CASSNQRRSSYNEQFF
TRBV7-2,TRBJ1-3,-,-,TGTGCCAGCAGCTCCCCCGGCTCTGGAAACACCATATATTTT,CASSSPGSGNTIYF
TRBV27,TRBJ2-3,TRBD2,once,TGTGCCAGCAGCCTAAGACTAGCTGCAGATACGCAGTATTTT,CASSLRLAADTQYF
TRBV4-1,TRBJ1-2,TRBD1,once,TGCGCCAGCAGCCTTACCGGGACAGGGGGTAACTATGGCTACACCTTC,CASSLTGTGGNYGYTF